Each of the 28 T cell receptor beta chains below was sequenced from the same sample in a study of T cell responses to AZD1222 COVID-19 vaccine. Sequencing was performed with immunoSEQ multiplex PCR; in TCRdb, only in-frame clones are kept and a portion is missing. The sample shows around 220,000 clones, approximately 94% of them seen only once. Source: peripheral blood, taken 28 days after the second dose of the MenACWY control vaccine. The receptor source for this set is an adult who received the MenACWY meningococcal vaccine as a control.

The CDR3 loop reads CASSLGGGAGETQYF. The CDR3 coding sequence is TGTGCCAGCAGCTTGGGCGGCGGGGCGGGGGAGACCCAGTACTTC. The rearrangement links TRBV5-4 to TRBJ2-5, with D maybe TRBD2 (6 bases). Looked up from germline, CDR1 is SGHNT and CDR2 is YYREEE (reference sequence). Trimming took 0 bases from V and 5 from J, leaving 14 bases between them. This CDR3 region has 15 residues. Based on the CDR3 plus reference TRBV5-4 and TRBJ2-5, the full variable domain is ETGVTQSPTHLIKTRGQQVTLRCSSQSGHNTVSWYQQALGQGPQFIFQYYREEENGRGNFPPRFSGLQFPNYSSELNVNALELDDSALYLCASSLGGGAGETQYFGPGTRLLVL.

With respect to this clone: The sample contains more than one DNA sequence encoding this CDR3. This sequence joins TRBV30 and TRBJ1-2; D perhaps matches TRBD1 (5 bases). The CDR3 runs to 12 residues. Looked up from germline, CDR1 is GTSNPN and CDR2 is SVGIG (reference sequence). V lost 0 bases and J lost 5, with 7 bases in between. CDR3 in amino acids: CAWSVRGYGYTF. CDR3 nucleotide sequence: TGTGCCTGGAGTGTCCGGGGGTATGGCTACACCTTC.

V and J are TRBV24-1 and TRBJ2-1; 11 bases fit TRBD1. The CDR3 extends over 13 amino acids. J was trimmed by 10 bases and V by 9 bases; bases with no gene match: 7. The V gene's germline CDR1 is KGHDR and CDR2 SFDVKD. The CDR3 nucleotides are TGTGCCACCGCCGGACAGGGGGCGTACGAGCAGTTCTTC. The encoded protein is CATAGQGAYEQFF.

V and J are TRBV29-1 and TRBJ2-2; D may be TRBD1 or TRBD2 (5 bases each). The CDR3 is 14 residues long. Germline values: CDR1 SQVTM, CDR2 ANQGSEA. The ends were cut back, 3 bases at V and 3 bases at J, with 11 bases in the middle. Here the CDR3 reads CSVDSGTYTGELFF. The CDR3 coding sequence is TGCAGCGTTGATTCCGGGACCTACACCGGGGAGCTGTTTTTT.

To note about this clone: This specimen includes other DNA sequences encoding the same CDR3. The chain has TRBV6-1 and TRBJ2-5, with TRBD2 matching 11 bases. The CDR3 is 15 residues long. Germline V gene data show CDR1 as MNHNS and CDR2 as SASEGT. Trimming took 2 bases from V and 1 from J; bases not matched to a gene: 0. The CDR3 protein is CASSELAGGQETQYF. The CDR3 DNA is TGTGCCAGCAGTGAACTAGCGGGGGGCCAAGAGACCCAGTACTTC.

The gene calls are TRBV19 and TRBJ1-6, with 8 bases identical to TRBD1. V lost 7 bases to trimming and J lost 8 bases; unmatched junction nucleotides: 7. Germline CDR1 LNHDA, CDR2 SQIVND (reference sequence). The CDR3 loop spans 14 amino acids. CDR3 nucleotides: TGTGCCAGTACGTCCGGACAGGGCTATTCACCCCTCCACTTT. Translating it yields CASTSGQGYSPLHF.

The rearrangement joins TRBV7-3 to TRBJ2-7; D unresolved. Germline CDR1 and CDR2: SGHTA and FQGTGA. The V end was cut by 1 base, the J end by 6 bases, with 10 bases between. The CDR3 length is 13 residues. The CDR3, as DNA: TGTGCCAGCAGCTTAAGTTCTAGAGGCGAGCAGTACTTC. Amino acid sequence: CASSLSSRGEQYF.

This chain uses TRBV28 with TRBJ1-5; no clear D gene. Deletions cut 10 bases from V and 11 bases from J, with 15 bases between. Germline V CDR1 and CDR2: MDHEN, SYDVKM. The CDR3 has 11 residues. The CDR3 DNA is TGTGCCACCTCGTCGTATCTAGCCCAGCATTTT. Translation: CATSSYLAQHF.

The gene calls are TRBV15 and TRBJ2-7, with 9 bases aligning to TRBD2. With V trimmed by 1 base and J by 1 base, 2 bases remained unmatched. Germline lookup yields CDR1 LNHNV and CDR2 YYDKDF (reference sequence). The CDR3 totals 15 residues. The DNA for the CDR3 is TGTGCCACCAGCAGAGCAGCGGGAGGATCCTACGAGCAGTACTTC. The encoded protein is CATSRAAGGSYEQYF.

The chain links TRBV4-2 to TRBJ1-4; no clear D gene. From germline, CDR1 is LGHNA and CDR2 YNFKEQ. V shed 1 base and J shed 1 base, with 4 bases lying between them. The CDR3 has 14 amino acids. CDR3 sequence reads: CASSQVGTNEKLFF. In DNA, the CDR3 is TGTGCCAGCAGCCAAGTCGGAACTAATGAAAAACTGTTTTTT.

The chain carries TRBV30 and TRBJ2-7; 9 bases match TRBD2. Unmatched junction bases numbered 8, after V lost 1 base and J lost 7 bases. Germline CDR1 is GTSNPN and CDR2 is SVGIG (reference sequence). The CDR3 loop spans 14 amino acids. The CDR3 DNA is TGTGCCTGGAGTGCCGGTAGCGGGAGATCGGAGCAGTACTTC. This translates into CAWSAGSGRSEQYF.

CDR3 nucleotide sequence: TGTGCCAGCAGCTTAAAGGGGACAGAGCTCTATGGCTACACCTTC. The encoded protein is CASSLKGTELYGYTF. The chain recombines TRBV7-8 with TRBJ1-2, with 7 bases identical to TRBD1. V lost 2 bases, J lost 4 bases, and 7 bases stayed unmatched. This CDR3 has 15 residues. Germline-derived CDR1 and CDR2 are SGHVS and FQNEAQ.

The chain combines TRBV27 with TRBJ2-7; no clear D. V lost 3 bases and J 1 base, leaving 7 bases between the germline ends. The CDR3 extends over 13 amino acids. Germline-derived CDR1 and CDR2 are MNHEY and SMNVEV (reference sequence). The chain's CDR3 is CASSLARSYEQYF. The CDR3 nucleotides are TGTGCCAGCAGTTTGGCCAGGTCCTACGAGCAGTACTTC.

The V call is TRBV7-2, the J call TRBJ1-6; 9 nucleotides match TRBD1. Germline values: CDR1 SGHTA, CDR2 FQGNSA. Germline trimming cut 5 bases from V and 10 bases from J; bases unmatched to any gene: 9. CDR3 length equals 15 residues. In DNA form, the CDR3 reads TGTGCCAGCAGCCCCGGACAGGGGATGGGATCACCCCTCCACTTT. It codes for CASSPGQGMGSPLHF. Combining the CDR3 with reference TRBV7-2 and TRBJ1-6 gives the whole variable domain GAGVSQSPSNKVTEKGKDVELRCDPISGHTALYWYRQSLGQGLEFLIYFQGNSAPDKSGLPSDRFSAERTGGSVSTLTIQRTQQEDSAVYLCASSPGQGMGSPLHFGNGTRLTVT.

The chain recombines TRBV6-1 with TRBJ2-7, with 16 bases matching TRBD2. The V segment lost 3 bases and the J segment 5 bases; nucleotides outside the gene matches: 16. CDR3 length: 20 amino acids. Germline V gives CDR1 MNHNS, CDR2 SASEGT. Written as DNA, the CDR3 is TGTGCCAGCAGTGAGCCCACCGGGACTAGCGGGGGGGCCATACTTCACGAGCAGTACTTC. This sequence encodes CASSEPTGTSGGAILHEQYF.

The sample holds one count of this clone. The chain joins TRBV13 to TRBJ2-1, with a tentative D call TRBD2 (7 bases). The CDR3 is made up of 15 amino acids. Germline V lookup: CDR1 PRHDT, CDR2 FYEKMQ (reference sequence). Trimming left V 2 bases short and J 8 bases short, with 16 bases between. As DNA, the CDR3 is TGTGCCAGCAGCTTATGGGGGGGGCAACGCGATGAGCAGTTCTTC. It codes for CASSLWGGQRDEQFF.

This rearrangement joins TRBV2 to TRBJ1-2; 7 bases agree with TRBD1. Germline assignment: CDR1 SNHLY and CDR2 FYNNEI. This CDR3 region has 10 residues. The J segment lost 8 bases and the V segment lost 11 bases, leaving 5 bases of the junction unmatched. DNA of the CDR3: TGTGCCGACAGGGCGGAGGGCTACACCTTC. Residues: CADRAEGYTF.

This chain links TRBV10-2 with TRBJ2-1, with 12 bases identical to TRBD2. There are 14 residues in the CDR3. Germline lookup yields CDR1 WSHSY and CDR2 SAAADI. V lost 10 bases, J lost 8 bases, and 9 bases stayed unmatched. The CDR3 DNA reads as TGCGCCACCTCCGGACTAGCGGGGACCTATGAGCAGTTCTTC. It translates to CATSGLAGTYEQFF.

The V call is TRBV28, the J call TRBJ1-6; D ambiguous. CDR1 is MDHEN, CDR2 SYDVKM, per germline. V dropped 6 bases and J dropped 9 bases, with 12 bases sitting between them. The CDR3 spans 13 residues. The CDR3 DNA follows: TGTGCCAGCAGCCCCGGACTCATTTCACCCCTCCACTTT. Translated: CASSPGLISPLHF. Variable domain in full (rest from reference TRBV28 and TRBJ1-6): DVKVTQSSRYLVKRTGEKVFLECVQDMDHENMFWYRQDPGLGLRLIYFSYDVKMKEKGDIPEGYSVSREKKERFSLILESASTNQTSMYLCASSPGLISPLHFGNGTRLTVT.

The chain joins TRBV16 to TRBJ2-1, with TRBD2 matching 16 bases. V was clipped by 2 bases and J by 5 bases; unmatched bases: 15. CDR1 and CDR2 (germline): KGHSY, FQNENV. The CDR3 sequence is 21 residues long. CDR3 amino acids: CASSQQGGLAGGPTLNNEQFF. CDR3 DNA: TGTGCCAGCAGCCAACAAGGGGGACTAGCGGGAGGGCCAACCTTAAACAATGAGCAGTTCTTC.

This chain connects TRBV6-5 to TRBJ1-2, with no clear D. This CDR3 is built from 13 residues. The ends were cut back, 3 bases at V and 8 bases at J, with 13 bases in the middle. Germline loops: CDR1 MNHEY, CDR2 SVGAGI. The CDR3 reads CASSYTTTGGYTF. The CDR3 DNA reads as TGTGCCAGCAGTTATACGACTACGGGGGGCTACACCTTC.

The V call is TRBV28, the J call TRBJ2-7; D is unclear. Trimming removed 5 bases at V and 0 bases at J, with 11 bases between. This CDR3 spans 14 amino acids. CDR1 is MDHEN, CDR2 SYDVKM, per germline. The CDR3 sequence: CASSPASASYEQYF. The CDR3, as DNA: TGTGCCAGCAGTCCCGCCTCTGCCTCCTACGAGCAGTACTTC. Full variable domain (rest looked up from reference TRBV28 and TRBJ2-7): DVKVTQSSRYLVKRTGEKVFLECVQDMDHENMFWYRQDPGLGLRLIYFSYDVKMKEKGDIPEGYSVSREKKERFSLILESASTNQTSMYLCASSPASASYEQYFGPGTRLTVT.

The chain carries TRBV7-6 and TRBJ2-7; TRBD1 matches at 9 bases. The CDR3 is 15 amino acids. Germline V gives CDR1 SGHVS, CDR2 FNYEAQ. Trimming at V came to 4 bases and at J to 0 bases, leaving 4 bases not matched to a gene. CDR3 in amino acids: CASSSGTGLSYEQYF. The CDR3 region has the DNA TGTGCCAGCAGCTCCGGGACAGGGCTCTCCTACGAGCAGTACTTC.

The V gene is TRBV28, the J gene TRBJ2-7; D unclear. CDR1 MDHEN and CDR2 SYDVKM come from the germline V gene. V was pared by 5 bases and J by 5 bases, with 13 bases between. There are 13 residues in the CDR3. The CDR3 loop reads CASSPPPYDEQYF. In DNA form, the CDR3 reads TGTGCCAGCAGTCCCCCCCCATATGACGAGCAGTACTTC.

V is TRBV9 and J is TRBJ2-7; D is undetermined. Looked up from germline, CDR1 is SGDLS and CDR2 is YYNGEE. With 2 bases removed from V and 1 base from J, the gap between germline ends came to 10 bases. CDR3 length: 14 amino acids. The CDR3 DNA sequence: TGTGCCAGCAGCGTCGAAGTATTTTCCTACGAGCAGTACTTC. This codes for CASSVEVFSYEQYF. The entire variable domain, with the rest obtained from reference TRBV9 and TRBJ2-7, is as follows: DSGVTQTPKHLITATGQRVTLRCSPRSGDLSVYWYQQSLDQGLQFLIQYYNGEERAKGNILERFSAQQFPDLHSELNLSSLELGDSALYFCASSVEVFSYEQYFGPGTRLTVT.

V and J are TRBV19 and TRBJ1-2; tentative D call: TRBD1 (6 bases). V shed 7 bases and J shed 3 bases, with 9 bases lying between them. Looked up from germline, CDR1 is LNHDA and CDR2 is SQIVND (reference sequence). CDR3 length: 12 amino acids. This CDR3 reads CASNGQYYGYTF. The CDR3 coding sequence is TGTGCCAGTAATGGACAGTACTATGGCTACACCTTC.

The chain joins TRBV5-1 to TRBJ2-1, with 15 positions matching TRBD2. There are 16 residues in the CDR3. Trimming at V came to 0 bases and at J to 15 bases, leaving 10 bases not matched to a gene. Germline V lookup: CDR1 SGHRS, CDR2 YFSETQ. The CDR3 here is CASSLAGTSGRRGLFF. CDR3 nucleotides: TGCGCCAGCAGCTTGGCCGGGACTAGCGGGAGGCGGGGCCTGTTCTTC. Full variable domain (remainder filled in from reference TRBV5-1 and TRBJ2-1): KAGVTQTPRYLIKTRGQQVTLSCSPISGHRSVSWYQQTPGQGLQFLFEYFSETQRNKGNFPGRFSGRQFSNSRSEMNVSTLELGDSALYLCASSLAGTSGRRGLFFGPGTRLTVL.

The rearrangement joins TRBV7-8 to TRBJ1-1, with 7 bases lining up with TRBD1. CDR3 length: 17 residues. V lost 1 base, J lost 2 bases, and 10 bases stayed unmatched. Germline V gene data show CDR1 as SGHVS and CDR2 as FQNEAQ. The CDR3 loop is CASSLGRGDRTNTEAFF. CDR3 DNA sequence: TGTGCCAGCAGCTTAGGCCGCGGGGACAGAACAAACACTGAAGCTTTCTTT.